This T cell receptor beta chain emerged from a study of metastatic and nonmetastatic thyroid tumors. Until they underwent thyroid surgery, no patient had received any treatment. The germline V gene has CDR1 MNHNS and CDR2 SASEGT. The CDR3 runs 15 residues. V was pared by 7 bases and J by 6 bases, with 19 bases between. As processed by the authors: The study took CDR3 differences across clinicopathological groups and made a distant-metastasis classifier for papillary thyroid cancer from them. With MiXCR, TCRdb called clones anew from the PCR reads. V and J calls and clone size were set by TCRdb, not the authors. The table includes about 4,000 clones, about 22% detected once.

This TCR was sampled from a female donor with papillary thyroid cancer or a benign thyroid nodule (not recorded which). Some clones in this sample may be carry-over from other donors' samples. The rearrangement uses TRBV6-1 and TRBJ2-1; D possibly uses TRBD1 or TRBD2 (5 bases each). Sequences were obtained from tumor tissue. CDR3 loop: CASTKTGAGINEQFF. CDR3 in DNA: TGTGCCAGCACCAAAACAGGTGCCGGGATCAATGAGCAGTTCTTC.